A single sample is the source of the 12 T cell receptor beta chains below, sequenced in a study of CD8 T cells in Susac syndrome. RNA was extracted with the RNeasy kit, and a quantity of roughly 0.45 to 1 ug was reverse transcribed using random hexamers. TCRdb analysed the immunoSEQ multiplex PCR reads with MiXCR anew, one entry per CDR3 protein. The sample has 74,000 or so distinct CDR3 sequences, 93% seen once. Sequencing was done on a sample of CD4+ T cells from PBMCs. The receptor source for this set is a human donor with Susac syndrome.

The V call is TRBV7-2, the J call TRBJ2-2, with 7 bases aligning to TRBD1. Germline V gives CDR1 SGHTA, CDR2 FQGNSA. V trimming: 2 bases; J trimming: 7 bases; junction bases outside the gene matches: 10. The CDR3 has 16 amino acids. The CDR3 reads CASSLMTTGISGELFF. CDR3 DNA sequence: TGTGCCAGCAGCTTAATGACGACAGGGATAAGCGGGGAGCTGTTTTTT.

V usage is TRBV6-5 and J usage is TRBJ2-7; 7 nucleotides match TRBD1. The germline V gene has CDR1 MNHEY and CDR2 SVGAGI. CDR3 length equals 15 residues. V lost 5 bases to trimming and J lost 6 bases; unmatched junction nucleotides: 13. CDR3 DNA: TGTGCCAGCAGTAGTAAGCCCACAGGGGCCGGCGAGCAGTACTTC. Encoded protein: CASSSKPTGAGEQYF.

The rearrangement links TRBV12-3 or TRBV12-4 to TRBJ2-2; the match to TRBD2 covers 8 bases. The CDR3 runs 16 residues. J was trimmed by 5 bases and V by 10 bases; bases with no gene match: 15. The CDR3 bases are TGTGCCACCACTGCCTATAGCGGGATTTTTACCGGGGAGCTGTTTTTT. Residues: CATTAYSGIFTGELFF.

The CDR3 reads CASSLIRGTNYGYTF. The CDR3, as DNA: TGCGCCAGCAGCTTGATCAGGGGGACTAACTATGGCTACACCTTC. This chain links TRBV5-1 with TRBJ1-2; the match to TRBD1 covers 7 bases. From germline, CDR1 is SGHRS and CDR2 YFSETQ. The ends lost 1 base at V and 0 bases at J; junction bases unmatched: 3. CDR3 length equals 15 residues. The full variable domain, in which reference TRBV5-1 and TRBJ1-2 provide the parts outside the CDR3, is KAGVTQTPRYLIKTRGQQVTLSCSPISGHRSVSWYQQTPGQGLQFLFEYFSETQRNKGNFPGRFSGRQFSNSRSEMNVSTLELGDSALYLCASSLIRGTNYGYTFGSGTRLTVV.

The rearrangement uses TRBV25-1 and TRBJ2-3; the D gene is possibly TRBD1 (5 bases). Per germline, CDR1 MGHDK and CDR2 SYGVNS. This CDR3 comprises 15 residues. V gave up 1 base and J gave up 6 bases, with 14 bases separating them. CDR3 residues: CASSEFASAGDTQYF. The CDR3 DNA reads as TGTGCCAGCAGTGAATTTGCGTCAGCAGGGGATACGCAGTATTTT.

This clonotype showed up just once. The chain links TRBV6-1 to TRBJ2-7; 7 nucleotides match TRBD1. Germline V CDR1 and CDR2: MNHNS, SASEGT. The V segment lost 4 bases and the J segment 5 bases; nucleotides outside the gene matches: 11. The CDR3 is 15 amino acids. CDR3 protein: CASSGRQGTAHEQYF. The CDR3 DNA follows: TGTGCCAGCAGTGGAAGACAGGGAACCGCACACGAGCAGTACTTC.

The chain uses TRBV20-1 and TRBJ1-2; D is unresolved. Germline loops: CDR1 DFQATT, CDR2 SNEGSKA (reference sequence). V was shortened by 3 bases and J by 2 bases, with 4 bases between the two germline ends. This CDR3 is built from 11 residues. The CDR3 DNA reads TGCAGTGCTAGTTTCAACTATGGCTACACCTTC. Amino acids: CSASFNYGYTF.

The gene calls are TRBV2 and TRBJ2-7; D unresolved. The CDR3 is 14 residues long. The germline CDR1 and CDR2 sequences are SNHLY and FYNNEI. V was shortened by 5 bases and J by 6 bases, with 17 bases between the two germline ends. The CDR3 loop reads CASSSGIPTGEQYF. CDR3 bases: TGTGCCAGCAGTAGTGGGATACCCACGGGCGAGCAGTACTTC.

The chain recombines TRBV15 with TRBJ2-2, with 9 bases lining up with TRBD2. CDR3 length equals 15 residues. J gave up 8 bases and V 1 base, and 5 bases lay outside the gene matches. CDR1 and CDR2 from the germline V gene are LNHNV and YYDKDF (reference sequence). CDR3 in DNA: TGTGCCACCAGCAGAGGTAGCGGGAGATTGGGGGAGCTGTTTTTT. This encodes CATSRGSGRLGELFF.

J is TRBJ1-4 and V is TRBV2, with D tentatively TRBD1 (5 bases). Trimming stripped 4 bases from V and 3 bases from J, with 12 bases between. Germline CDR1 reads SNHLY; CDR2 reads FYNNEI. The CDR3 loop spans 15 amino acids. The CDR3 reads CASSAKGRANEKLFF. In nucleotides, the CDR3 is TGTGCCAGCAGTGCTAAGGGACGGGCTAATGAAAAACTGTTTTTT.

The rearrangement uses TRBV12-3 or TRBV12-4 and TRBJ1-5; 7 bases match TRBD1. Trimming at V came to 5 bases and at J to 4 bases, leaving 8 bases not matched to a gene. This CDR3 spans 15 amino acids. The CDR3 protein is CASSVPGQRNQPQHF. In DNA form, the CDR3 reads TGTGCCAGCAGTGTTCCGGGACAGAGGAATCAGCCCCAGCATTTT.

The rearrangement uses TRBV28 and TRBJ1-4, with no clear D. V lost 11 bases to trimming and J lost 5 bases, with 12 bases between them. The V gene's germline CDR1 is MDHEN and CDR2 SYDVKM. This CDR3 contains 12 residues. CDR3 nucleotides: TGTGCCCCCAGAGGAGACAATGAAAAACTGTTTTTT. Its translation is CAPRGDNEKLFF. Combining the CDR3 with reference TRBV28 and TRBJ1-4 gives the whole variable domain DVKVTQSSRYLVKRTGEKVFLECVQDMDHENMFWYRQDPGLGLRLIYFSYDVKMKEKGDIPEGYSVSREKKERFSLILESASTNQTSMYLCAPRGDNEKLFFGSGTQLSVL.